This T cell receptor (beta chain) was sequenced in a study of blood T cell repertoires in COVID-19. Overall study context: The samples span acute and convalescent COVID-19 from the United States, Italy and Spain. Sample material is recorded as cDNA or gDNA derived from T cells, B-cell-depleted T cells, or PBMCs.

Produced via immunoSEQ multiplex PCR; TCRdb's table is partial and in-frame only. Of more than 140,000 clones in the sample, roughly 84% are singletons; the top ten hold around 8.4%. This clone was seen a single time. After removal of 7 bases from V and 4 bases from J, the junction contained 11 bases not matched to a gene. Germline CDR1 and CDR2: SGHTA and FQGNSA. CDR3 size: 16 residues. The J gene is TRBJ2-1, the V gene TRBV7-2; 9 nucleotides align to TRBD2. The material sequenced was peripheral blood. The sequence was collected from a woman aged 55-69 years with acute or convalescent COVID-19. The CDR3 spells CASKKGQAGGYNEQFF. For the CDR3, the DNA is TGTGCCAGCAAGAAAGGTCAGGCGGGGGGGTACAATGAGCAGTTCTTC.